These 24 T cell receptor beta chains were sequenced from one sample in a study of Tregs in tolerant kidney transplant recipients (dated 2019 in TCRdb). Related donors were used in the transplants with nonmyeloablative bone marrow transplantation, and mixed chimerism was transient in the human trials. The library was prepared using the immunoSEQ multiplex PCR assay. TCRdb took over this immuneACCESS table, retaining in-frame rearrangements with V and J assigned. Such tables are incomplete; in checked studies, under half of the missing clones stem from an unresolved V gene, and the remainder is unexplained. This sample's table carries 25,000 to 40,000 clones. Clones ranked in the top ten supply 1.8% of the sample. This material consisted of CD4+ T cells from blood (PBMCs), taken 24 months after the transplant. The source of these receptors is a human patient who received a combined kidney and bone marrow transplant. After a transplant, the graft donor may have provided part of the T cells.

This CDR3 reads CSLRTSGRTAAYNEQFF. The part of the CDR3 DNA that was read is TGCAGTCTCAGGACTAGCGGGAGGACCGCCGCCTACAATGAG. The V and J genes are TRBV20-1 and TRBJ2-1; 14 nucleotides line up with TRBD2. The read is 3 residues too short to cover the CDR3 end, so that end is filled in from the germline J gene. The CDR3 runs to 17 residues. CDR1 is DFQATT, CDR2 SNEGSKA, per germline (reference sequence). The trim removed 8 bases at V and 2 bases at J, leaving 11 bases unmatched.

CDR3 bases read: TGTGCCAGCGGCCGACAGGGGGCCCCCGAG. It specifies CASGRQGAPE. The full CDR3 protein is CASGRQGAPEQYF. V usage is TRBV2 and J usage is TRBJ2-7; TRBD1 agrees at 10 bases. The CDR3 extends 3 residues past the end of the read, so its final part is completed from the germline J gene. Germline loops: CDR1 SNHLY, CDR2 FYNNEI. The ends lost 8 bases at V and 6 bases at J; junction bases unmatched: 7. The CDR3 spans 13 residues.

Of note for this clone: Read sequence stops 3 residues before the CDR3 end, and the germline J gene provides the missing end. The gene calls are TRBV20-1 and TRBJ2-4; TRBD2 agrees at 7 bases. V was pared by 1 base and J by 1 base, with 22 bases of the junction left unmatched. The germline CDR1 and CDR2 sequences are DFQATT and SNEGSKA (reference sequence). This CDR3 is built from 21 residues. The CDR3 sequence: CSARVAGLSDNSGMAKNIQYF. The sequenced part of the CDR3 DNA is TGCAGTGCTAGAGTGGCAGGGCTGAGTGACAACAGCGGGATGGCCAAAAACATT.

On this clone: The CDR3 end is not reached by the read, which stops 3 residues before it; the germline J gene fills it in. The chain combines TRBV29-1 with TRBJ2-7; 9 bases are shared with TRBD1. This CDR3 comprises 14 residues. The ends lost 4 bases at V and 4 bases at J; junction bases unmatched: 8. Germline CDR1 and CDR2: SQVTM and ANQGSEA. The part of the CDR3 DNA that was read is TGCAGCGTTGGGGGGTTAGGACAGGGGTACGAG. Amino acid sequence: CSVGGLGQGYE. The whole CDR3 protein reads CSVGGLGQGYEQYF.

About this clone itself: The read terminates 3 residues before the CDR3 end, so the remaining end is supplied by the germline J gene. The chain has TRBV19 and TRBJ2-3, with 7 bases fitting TRBD1. J was trimmed by 4 bases and V by 4 bases; bases with no gene match: 11. Germline CDR1 is LNHDA and CDR2 is SQIVND (reference sequence). The CDR3 covers 16 residues. CDR3 sequence reads: CASSNDRDLGADTQYF. The CDR3 DNA, read in part, is TGTGCCAGTAGTAACGACAGGGACCTCGGGGCAGATACG.

With regard to this clone: The read falls 3 residues short of the CDR3 end, and the missing part is taken from the germline J gene. The rearrangement uses TRBV11-2 and TRBJ2-3; D call uncertain. CDR1 SGHAT and CDR2 FQNNGV come from the germline V gene. This CDR3 is built from 14 residues. V was pared by 5 bases and J by 5 bases, with 14 bases between. This CDR3 reads CASSPGVPGDTQYF. The sequenced part of the CDR3 DNA is TGTGCCAGCAGCCCTGGCGTGCCGGGAGATACG.

On this clone: Read coverage stops 3 residues before the CDR3 terminus; the germline J gene supplies the remainder. The chain uses TRBV20-1 and TRBJ2-1; D is unresolved. This CDR3 region has 15 residues. Trimming pared 5 bases from V and 0 bases from J, leaving 14 bases between. Germline lookup yields CDR1 DFQATT and CDR2 SNEGSKA (reference sequence). Incomplete CDR3 DNA: TGCAGTGCTCCCGAGGCCCAGAGCTCCTACAATGAG. It codes for CSAPEAQSSYNE. The entire CDR3 is CSAPEAQSSYNEQFF.

As to this clone: The sequenced fragment ends 3 residues before the CDR3 boundary, so the rest is inferred from the germline J gene. V is TRBV28 and J is TRBJ2-7, with TRBD2 matching over 8 bases. Germline lookup yields CDR1 MDHEN and CDR2 SYDVKM. This CDR3 is built from 15 residues. V trimming: 2 bases; J trimming: 4 bases; junction bases outside the gene matches: 7. CDR3 amino acids: CASSLGSAGAYEQYF. CDR3 DNA (partial): TGTGCCAGCAGTTTAGGCTCAGCGGGAGCTTACGAG.

With respect to this clone: The read comes to an end 3 residues before the CDR3 does, leaving the germline J gene to fill in the end. This specimen includes other DNA sequences encoding the same CDR3. The chain uses TRBV20-1 and TRBJ2-1; 9 bases align to TRBD2. The CDR3 sequence is 14 residues long. The V gene end was trimmed by 3 bases and the J gene end by 4 bases; junction bases not matched to a gene: 4. The germline gives CDR1 DFQATT, CDR2 SNEGSKA (reference sequence). The CDR3 DNA, read in part, is TGCAGTGCTAGGACTAGCGGACCGTACAATGAG. Amino acids: CSARTSGPYNE. The whole CDR3 sequence is CSARTSGPYNEQFF.

Incomplete CDR3 DNA: TGTGCCAGCAGCACCACCCGGGACAGGGGCTCCTACGAG. This gives the protein CASSTTRDRGSYE. The entire CDR3 reads CASSTTRDRGSYEQYF. The chain recombines TRBV13 with TRBJ2-7; TRBD1 agrees at 10 bases. Read data end 3 residues before the CDR3 end; the end is taken from the germline J gene. With V trimmed by 5 bases and J by 0 bases, 7 bases remained unmatched. The germline gives CDR1 PRHDT, CDR2 FYEKMQ (reference sequence). This CDR3 comprises 16 residues.

With respect to this clone: The CDR3 extends 3 residues past the end of the read, so its final part is completed from the germline J gene. The chain joins TRBV7-9 to TRBJ2-7; weak D call: TRBD1 (6 bases). Germline CDR1 is SEHNR and CDR2 is FQNEAQ (reference sequence). This CDR3 comprises 14 residues. The V and J ends lost 6 bases and 5 bases respectively, with 17 bases between them. The CDR3 sequence is CASSPGTLSDEQYF. The DNA read from the CDR3 is TGTGCCAGCAGTCCTGGGACATTGTCCGACGAG.

To note about this clone: The read falls 3 residues short of the CDR3 end, and the missing part is taken from the germline J gene. This chain uses TRBV7-9 with TRBJ1-6; D is unclear. V dropped 7 bases and J dropped 8 bases, with 12 bases sitting between them. CDR1 and CDR2 (germline): SEHNR, FQNEAQ (reference sequence). The CDR3 covers 13 residues. The CDR3 is CASTPGVYSPLHF. The covered CDR3 bases are TGTGCCAGCACCCCGGGTGTGTATTCACCC. The whole variable domain, remainder taken from reference TRBV7-9 and TRBJ1-6, is DTGVSQNPRHKITKRGQNVTFRCDPISEHNRLYWYRQTLGQGPEFLTYFQNEAQLEKSRLLSDRFSAERPKGSFSTLEIQRTEQGDSAMYLCASTPGVYSPLHFGNGTRLTVT.

Notes on this clone: Read data end 3 residues before the CDR3 end; the end is taken from the germline J gene. The chain couples TRBV20-1 to TRBJ1-1; weak D call: TRBD1 (6 bases). Germline values: CDR1 DFQATT, CDR2 SNEGSKA (reference sequence). The CDR3 loop spans 14 amino acids. Trimming took 2 bases from V and 0 from J, leaving 10 bases between them. This CDR3 reads CSARNTGMNTEAFF. The sequenced CDR3 bases are TGCAGTGCTAGAAATACAGGGATGAACACTGAA.

About this clone: The CDR3 end is not reached by the read, which stops 3 residues before it; the germline J gene fills it in. The V gene is TRBV30, the J gene TRBJ2-5; 8 nucleotides align to TRBD2. V gave up 4 bases and J gave up 0 bases; unmatched junction bases: 7. This CDR3 is built from 15 residues. The germline V gene has CDR1 GTSNPN and CDR2 SVGIG (reference sequence). The CDR3 bases that were read are TGTGCCTGGACCGGGGGGGCGAGGTACCAAGAGACC. The encoded protein is CAWTGGARYQET. The whole CDR3 sequence reads CAWTGGARYQETQYF.

Points on this clone: With the read ending 3 residues before the CDR3 end, the germline J gene is used to fill in that end. The chain recombines TRBV19 with TRBJ1-6, with 9 bases matching TRBD1. Per germline, CDR1 LNHDA and CDR2 SQIVND (reference sequence). J was trimmed by 9 bases and V by 8 bases; bases with no gene match: 5. This CDR3 is built from 13 residues. The CDR3: CASAGTGISPLHF. Incomplete CDR3 DNA: TGTGCCAGTGCCGGGACAGGGATTTCACCC. Together with reference TRBV19 and TRBJ1-6, the CDR3 gives the full variable domain: DGGITQSPKYLFRKEGQNVTLSCEQNLNHDAMYWYRQDPGQGLRLIYYSQIVNDFQKGDIAEGYSVSREKKESFPLTVTSAQKNPTAFYLCASAGTGISPLHFGNGTRLTVT.

The CDR3 protein is CASSLFAYQETQYF. The part of the CDR3 DNA that was read is TGTGCCAGCAGCTTGTTCGCGTACCAAGAGACC. The chain is built from TRBV5-6 and TRBJ2-5; D gene ambiguous. The CDR3 is cut off 3 residues early in the read; its end comes from the germline J gene. The CDR3 is made up of 14 amino acids. Trimming removed 1 base from V and 0 bases from J, with 7 bases in between. CDR1 is SGHDT and CDR2 is YYEEEE in the germline V gene.

A word on this clone: The read ends 3 residues before the CDR3 terminus; that terminus is restored from the germline J gene. J is TRBJ2-3 and V is TRBV20-1; TRBD1 aligns across 8 bases. The CDR3 length is 14 residues. Germline CDR1 and CDR2: DFQATT and SNEGSKA (reference sequence). J was trimmed by 3 bases and V by 4 bases; bases with no gene match: 6. The CDR3: CSAMGQEGTDTQYF. The covered CDR3 bases are TGCAGTGCTATGGGACAGGAGGGGACAGATACG.

The CDR3 bases that were read are TGCGCCAGCAGCCCTGACCCCCGACCCAAGGGCCAAGAGACC. Its translation is CASSPDPRPKGQET. The CDR3, in full, reads CASSPDPRPKGQETQYF. The chain has TRBV5-1 and TRBJ2-5; D gene ambiguous. The DNA ends 3 residues before the CDR3 does, and the rest of the CDR3 is filled in from the germline J gene. The CDR3 length is 17 residues. CDR1 and CDR2 from the germline V gene are SGHRS and YFSETQ. The germline V and J ends were trimmed by 4 bases and 1 base, with 20 bases remaining between them.

Measured by frequency, this clone is medium-sized. The read is 3 residues too short to cover the CDR3 end, so that end is filled in from the germline J gene. The V call is TRBV28, the J call TRBJ2-1; 7 bases map to TRBD2. V gave up 7 bases and J gave up 4 bases; unmatched junction bases: 1. Germline CDR1 reads MDHEN; CDR2 reads SYDVKM. The CDR3 consists of 12 residues. CDR3 sequence: CASTSGYNEQFF. The part of the CDR3 DNA that was read is TGTGCCAGCACTAGCGGATACAATGAG.

In regard to this clone: The read ends 3 residues before the CDR3 terminus; that terminus is restored from the germline J gene. The gene calls are TRBV18 and TRBJ2-5; TRBD2 might be the D (5 bases). V lost 2 bases to trimming and J lost 5 bases, with 12 bases between them. CDR1 and CDR2 from the germline V gene are KGHSH and LQKENI. This CDR3 has 14 amino acids. CDR3 bases read: TGTGCCAGCTCACCAGTCCCAACGGGGGAGACC. Amino acid sequence: CASSPVPTGET. The CDR3 reads in full as CASSPVPTGETQYF.

Details on this clone: Read coverage stops 3 residues before the CDR3 terminus; the germline J gene supplies the remainder. V is TRBV19 and J is TRBJ2-1, with a possible D match to TRBD1 (6 bases). In germline, CDR1 is LNHDA, CDR2 SQIVND (reference sequence). V lost 5 bases to trimming and J lost 9 bases, with 17 bases between them. This CDR3 is built from 14 residues. The sequenced part of the CDR3 DNA is TGTGCCAGTAGTGCTCTTTCAGGGGTGGGTGAG. Protein sequence: CASSALSGVGE. The full-length CDR3 reads as CASSALSGVGEQFF.

Concerning this clone itself: The read gets to within 3 residues of the CDR3 end, and the germline J gene fills in the rest. V is TRBV5-5 and J is TRBJ2-1; 8 bases align to TRBD1. Germline-derived CDR1 and CDR2 are SGHKS and YYEKEE (reference sequence). The CDR3 consists of 15 residues. Unmatched junction bases numbered 4, after V lost 2 bases and J lost 3 bases. The CDR3 here is CASSFRGQGYNEQFF. The sequenced part of the CDR3 DNA is TGTGCCAGCAGCTTTCGAGGACAGGGCTACAATGAG.

Turning to this clone: The read halts 3 residues ahead of the CDR3 end, with the missing end drawn from the germline J gene. This chain connects TRBV4-2 to TRBJ2-7, with D uncertain. V was clipped by 1 base and J by 0 bases, with 4 bases between them. Germline CDR1 LGHNA, CDR2 YNFKEQ. The CDR3 runs 13 residues. The CDR3 reads CASSQGSSYEQYF. The DNA read from the CDR3 is TGTGCCAGCAGCCAAGGCAGCTCCTACGAG.

Note on this clone: The CDR3 end is not reached by the read, which stops 3 residues before it; the germline J gene fills it in. The chain uses TRBV20-1 and TRBJ2-1; TRBD2 aligns across 10 bases. The V gene's germline CDR1 is DFQATT and CDR2 SNEGSKA (reference sequence). This CDR3 is built from 14 residues. J gave up 7 bases and V 3 bases, and 6 bases lay outside the gene matches. The CDR3 reads CSASLAGVWNEQFF. The covered CDR3 bases are TGCAGTGCTAGCCTAGCGGGAGTTTGGAATGAG.